The 15 T cell receptor beta chains given below trace back to one sample, sequenced in a study of T cell changes during pregnancy in multiple sclerosis. Sequenced by immunoSEQ multiplex PCR; TCRdb stores in-frame clones only, minus some. The sample includes roughly 90,000 clones, roughly 90% seen only once; the top ten take roughly 1.9%. The sequenced sample was peripheral blood, obtained in the first trimester of pregnancy. The receptors come from a female donor in good health, enrolled as a control in a pregnancy study.

The chain recombines TRBV27 with TRBJ2-5; D possibly corresponds to TRBD1 (6 bases). Germline V gives CDR1 MNHEY, CDR2 SMNVEV (reference sequence). This CDR3 has 15 amino acids. Deletions cut 5 bases from V and 5 bases from J, with 18 bases between. DNA for the CDR3: TGTGCCAGCAGTACGTCAACAGGGTCGGGGGAGACCCAGTACTTC. Residues: CASSTSTGSGETQYF.

The chain recombines TRBV7-8 with TRBJ1-5; TRBD1 might be the D (5 bases). Trimming removed 2 bases from V and 6 bases from J, with 17 bases in between. Germline loops: CDR1 SGHVS, CDR2 FQNEAQ. The CDR3 runs to 16 residues. DNA of the CDR3: TGTGCCAGCAGCTTACTGAGACAGTTCGGGGGTCAGCCCCAGCATTTT. It specifies CASSLLRQFGGQPQHF.

The V gene is TRBV2, the J gene TRBJ1-4; D possibly corresponds to TRBD1 (6 bases). There are 15 residues in the CDR3. V was shortened by 5 bases and J by 0 bases, with 10 bases between the two germline ends. Germline CDR1 reads SNHLY; CDR2 reads FYNNEI. In nucleotides, the CDR3 is TGTGCCAGCAGTACACAGGGAACAACTAATGAAAAACTGTTTTTT. Its translation is CASSTQGTTNEKLFF.

CDR3 in DNA: TGTGCCAGCAACCAACAGGGGGCCTGGGGCTACACCTTC. This codes for CASNQQGAWGYTF. The rearrangement links TRBV9 to TRBJ1-2; the match to TRBD1 covers 9 bases. CDR1 is SGDLS, CDR2 YYNGEE, per germline. Germline trimming cut 6 bases from V and 8 bases from J; bases unmatched to any gene: 8. This CDR3 is 13 amino acids long.

The rearrangement uses TRBV19 and TRBJ1-1, with 7 bases fitting TRBD1. This CDR3 is 17 amino acids long. Germline CDR1 LNHDA, CDR2 SQIVND (reference sequence). After removal of 5 bases from V and 3 bases from J, the junction contained 15 bases not matched to a gene. CDR3 loop: CASSGETSGGSDTEAFF. As DNA, the CDR3 is TGTGCCAGTAGTGGGGAGACATCAGGGGGATCGGACACTGAAGCTTTCTTT.

The chain employs TRBV5-1 and TRBJ1-3, with 10 bases aligning to TRBD1. This CDR3 is built from 16 residues. Germline trimming cut 3 bases from V and 0 bases from J; bases unmatched to any gene: 3. Germline V gives CDR1 SGHRS, CDR2 YFSETQ. CDR3 region: CASSSGTGASGNTIYF. The CDR3 nucleotides are TGCGCCAGCAGCTCGGGGACAGGGGCCTCTGGAAACACCATATATTTT.

CDR3 DNA: TGCGCCAGCAGCCAGGGACTGGGACTAGCGGGGGGGGTGGGTTACAATGAGCAGTTCTTC. Residues: CASSQGLGLAGGVGYNEQFF. The chain is built from TRBV4-1 and TRBJ2-1, with 16 bases that match TRBD2. The CDR3 runs 20 residues. The junction had 12 bases not matched to a gene; V was cut back by 3 bases and J by 4 bases. Germline lookup yields CDR1 MGHRA and CDR2 YSYEKL.

This chain joins TRBV7-2 and TRBJ2-1; 9 bases line up with TRBD2. Germline CDR1 reads SGHTA; CDR2 reads FQGNSA. Germline trimming cut 5 bases from V and 7 bases from J; bases unmatched to any gene: 12. The CDR3 covers 16 residues. In DNA, the CDR3 is TGTGCCAGCAGCCCACCGGGGGTAGCGGGGGCTAATGAGCAGTTCTTC. Translation gives CASSPPGVAGANEQFF.

V is TRBV27 and J is TRBJ2-3; the D gene is possibly TRBD2 (7 bases). CDR3 length: 16 residues. CDR1 and CDR2 from the germline V gene are MNHEY and SMNVEV (reference sequence). Trimming shortened V by 3 bases and J by 6 bases, and 19 bases separated the two germline ends. CDR3 sequence reads: CASSLPVGGGIDTQYF. The CDR3 bases are TGTGCCAGCAGTTTGCCGGTAGGGGGGGGGATCGATACGCAGTATTTT.

The J gene is TRBJ1-3, the V gene TRBV4-3; D perhaps matches TRBD1 (5 bases). From germline, CDR1 is LGHNA and CDR2 YSLEER. Trimming stripped 1 base from V and 1 base from J, with 8 bases between. The CDR3 is made up of 15 amino acids. As DNA, the CDR3 is TGCGCCAGCAGCCAAGGGGGGGGGTCTGGAAACACCATATATTTT. As protein: CASSQGGGSGNTIYF.

The gene calls are TRBV6-5 and TRBJ1-5; 8 bases agree with TRBD1. Germline CDR1 MNHEY, CDR2 SVGAGI. The J segment lost 2 bases and the V segment lost 2 bases, leaving 2 bases of the junction unmatched. The CDR3 has 15 amino acids. The CDR3 DNA sequence: TGTGCCAGCAGTTACGACAGGGGTGGCAATCAGCCCCAGCATTTT. Translation gives CASSYDRGGNQPQHF.

The chain uses TRBV6-6 and TRBJ1-4, with a possible D match to TRBD1 (5 bases). The CDR3 runs to 15 residues. The germline V gene has CDR1 MNHNY and CDR2 SVGAGI (reference sequence). V was cut by 2 bases and J by 7 bases, with 14 bases left in between. The CDR3 protein is CASSYGNQGIEKLFF. The CDR3 bases are TGTGCCAGCAGTTACGGGAACCAGGGAATTGAAAAACTGTTTTTT.

The rearrangement uses TRBV9 and TRBJ1-2; D gene uncertain. The V end was cut by 4 bases, the J end by 13 bases, with 20 bases between. Germline V CDR1 and CDR2: SGDLS, YYNGEE. CDR3 size: 13 residues. The CDR3 region is CASSPNSPALSTF. CDR3 nucleotides: TGTGCCAGCAGCCCAAATTCACCCGCTCTGAGCACCTTC.

The chain has TRBV6-5 and TRBJ1-5; a weak D match, TRBD1 (5 bases). The CDR3 is made up of 14 amino acids. V dropped 6 bases and J dropped 3 bases, with 12 bases sitting between them. The germline gives CDR1 MNHEY, CDR2 SVGAGI. The CDR3 nucleotides are TGTGCCAGCAGAGGAACAGGATCCAATCAGCCCCAGCATTTT. Residues: CASRGTGSNQPQHF.

This chain links TRBV5-6 with TRBJ1-3; tentative D call: TRBD1 (6 bases). The germline V and J ends were trimmed by 4 bases and 3 bases, with 11 bases remaining between them. CDR1 is SGHDT, CDR2 YYEEEE, per germline. The CDR3 loop spans 14 amino acids. The CDR3 is CASSPGQIGNTIYF. The CDR3 DNA follows: TGTGCCAGCAGCCCCGGACAGATTGGAAACACCATATATTTT.